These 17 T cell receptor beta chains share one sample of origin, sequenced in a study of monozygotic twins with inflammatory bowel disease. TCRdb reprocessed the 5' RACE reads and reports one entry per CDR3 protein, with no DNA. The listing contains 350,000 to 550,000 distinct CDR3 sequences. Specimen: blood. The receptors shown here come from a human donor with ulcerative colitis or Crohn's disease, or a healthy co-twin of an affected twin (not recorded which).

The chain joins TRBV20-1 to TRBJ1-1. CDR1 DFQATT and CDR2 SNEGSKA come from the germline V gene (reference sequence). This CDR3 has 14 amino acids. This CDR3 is CSAPQSKGTPEAFF.

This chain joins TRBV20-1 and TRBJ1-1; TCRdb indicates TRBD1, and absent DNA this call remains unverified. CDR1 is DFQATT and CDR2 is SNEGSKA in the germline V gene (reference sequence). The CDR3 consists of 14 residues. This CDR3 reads CSAPDRISNTEAFF.

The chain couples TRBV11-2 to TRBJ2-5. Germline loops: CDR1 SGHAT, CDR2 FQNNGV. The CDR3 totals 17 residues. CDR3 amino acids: CASSSLLVQVGQETQYF.

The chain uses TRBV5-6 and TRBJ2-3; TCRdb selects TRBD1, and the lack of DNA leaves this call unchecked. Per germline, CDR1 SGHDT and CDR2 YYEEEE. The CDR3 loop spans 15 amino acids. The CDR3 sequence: CASSEDRGATDTQYF.

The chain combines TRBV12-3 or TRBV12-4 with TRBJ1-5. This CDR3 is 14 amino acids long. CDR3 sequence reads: CASSPRGSLQPQHF.

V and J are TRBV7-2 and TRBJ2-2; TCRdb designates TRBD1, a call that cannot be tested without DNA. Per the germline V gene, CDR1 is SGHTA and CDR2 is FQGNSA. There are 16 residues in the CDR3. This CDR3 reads CASSQPGGGKSGELFF.

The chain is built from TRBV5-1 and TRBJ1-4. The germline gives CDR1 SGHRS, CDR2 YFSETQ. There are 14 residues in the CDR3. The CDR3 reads CASSPSLSNEKLFF.

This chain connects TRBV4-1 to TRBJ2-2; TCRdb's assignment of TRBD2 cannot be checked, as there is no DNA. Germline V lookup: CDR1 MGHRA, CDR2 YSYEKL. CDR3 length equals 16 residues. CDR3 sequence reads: CASSLTSGGGPGELFF.

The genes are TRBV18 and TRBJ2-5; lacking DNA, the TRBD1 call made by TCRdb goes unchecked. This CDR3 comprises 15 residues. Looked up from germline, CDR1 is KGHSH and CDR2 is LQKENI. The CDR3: CASSPPVRGLETQYF.

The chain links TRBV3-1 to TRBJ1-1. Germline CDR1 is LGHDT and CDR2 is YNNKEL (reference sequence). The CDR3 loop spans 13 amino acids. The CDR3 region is CASSQEGITEAFF. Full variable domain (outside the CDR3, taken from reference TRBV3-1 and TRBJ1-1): DTAVSQTPKYLVTQMGNDKSIKCEQNLGHDTMYWYKQDSKKFLKIMFSYNNKELIINETVPNRFSPKSPDKAHLNLHINSLELGDSAVYFCASSQEGITEAFFGQGTRLTVV.

CDR3 residues: CASSNSANSYEQYF. The chain has TRBV18 and TRBJ2-7; the TCRdb call, TRBD2, lacks DNA for checking. CDR1 and CDR2 (germline): KGHSH, LQKENI. CDR3 size: 14 residues.

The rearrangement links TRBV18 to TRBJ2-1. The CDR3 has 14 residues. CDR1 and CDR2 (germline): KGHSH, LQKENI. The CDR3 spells CASSPHRDYDEQFF.

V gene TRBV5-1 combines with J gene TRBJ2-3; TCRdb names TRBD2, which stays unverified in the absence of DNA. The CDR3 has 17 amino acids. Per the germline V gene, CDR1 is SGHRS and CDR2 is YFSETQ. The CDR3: CASSLGSSGTSTDTQYF.

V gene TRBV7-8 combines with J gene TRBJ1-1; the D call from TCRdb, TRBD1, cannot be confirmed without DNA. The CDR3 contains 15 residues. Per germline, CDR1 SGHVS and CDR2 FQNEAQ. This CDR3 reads CASSPATGDTSEAFF.

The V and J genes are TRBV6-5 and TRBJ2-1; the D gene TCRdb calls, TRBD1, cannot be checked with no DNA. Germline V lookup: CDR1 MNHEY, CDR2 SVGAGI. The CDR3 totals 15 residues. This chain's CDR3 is CASSYSGQNYNEQFF.

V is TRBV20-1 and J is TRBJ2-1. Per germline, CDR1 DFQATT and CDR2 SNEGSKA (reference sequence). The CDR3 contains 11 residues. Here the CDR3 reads CSPRDGNEQFF.

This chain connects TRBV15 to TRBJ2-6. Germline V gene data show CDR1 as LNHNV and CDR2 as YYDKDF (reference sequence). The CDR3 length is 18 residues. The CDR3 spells CATSLSEGRSSGANVLTF.